The 10 T cell receptor beta chains presented below share a single source sample, sequenced in a study of blood T cell repertoires in COVID-19. The assay was immunoSEQ multiplex PCR, and TCRdb's table has in-frame clones only and misses some. The sample records about 210,000 clones, 88% being singletons. The specimen was peripheral blood. The receptors derive from a man younger than 35 with active or convalescent COVID-19.

The count of this clone is one. The gene calls are TRBV30 and TRBJ1-2; tentatively, D is TRBD1 (5 bases). Germline V lookup: CDR1 GTSNPN, CDR2 SVGIG (reference sequence). Trimming left V 4 bases short and J 0 bases short, with 6 bases between. There are 12 residues in the CDR3. The DNA of the CDR3 is TGTGCCTGGAAGGACACTAACTATGGCTACACCTTC. As protein: CAWKDTNYGYTF.

The chain recombines TRBV7-6 with TRBJ2-7, with a weak D call TRBD1 (6 bases). The germline V gene has CDR1 SGHVS and CDR2 FNYEAQ. The CDR3 spans 13 residues. V was trimmed by 0 bases and J by 6 bases, leaving 9 bases between them. CDR3 amino acids: CASSLALGGEQYF. The CDR3 DNA is TGTGCCAGCAGCTTAGCTCTAGGGGGCGAGCAGTACTTC.

The rearrangement uses TRBV7-2 and TRBJ1-1, with a weak D call TRBD1 (5 bases). Trimming removed 3 bases at V and 3 bases at J, with 14 bases between. This CDR3 is built from 15 residues. The germline V gene encodes CDR1 SGHTA and CDR2 FQGNSA. The CDR3 sequence is CASSFRGVWDTEAFF. The CDR3, as DNA: TGTGCCAGCAGCTTTCGGGGGGTCTGGGACACTGAAGCTTTCTTT.

This clone was seen just once. The chain joins TRBV9 to TRBJ1-4, with TRBD1 as a possible D gene (6 bases). The CDR3 sequence is 15 residues long. Per germline, CDR1 SGDLS and CDR2 YYNGEE. V lost 3 bases, J lost 5 bases, and 14 bases lay in between. The CDR3 loop is CASSGGTSRNEKLFF. CDR3 sequence (DNA): TGTGCCAGCAGCGGAGGGACAAGCCGGAATGAAAAACTGTTTTTT.

The chain recombines TRBV2 with TRBJ2-7; TRBD2 matches 13 bases. The J segment lost 2 bases and the V segment lost 6 bases, leaving 13 bases of the junction unmatched. From germline, CDR1 is SNHLY and CDR2 FYNNEI. This CDR3 comprises 18 residues. The CDR3 region is CASSLGTSGNRGTYEQYF. The CDR3, as DNA: TGTGCCAGCAGCTTGGGGACTAGCGGGAATCGGGGAACCTACGAGCAGTACTTC.

This chain connects TRBV6-1 to TRBJ1-4; D ambiguous. Germline CDR1 reads MNHNS; CDR2 reads SASEGT. Between the trimmed V and J ends, which lost 1 base and 3 bases, there was a span of 9 bases. This CDR3 contains 15 residues. CDR3 sequence: CASSEGPGPNEKLFF. DNA of the CDR3: TGTGCCAGCAGTGAAGGTCCTGGGCCTAATGAAAAACTGTTTTTT.

The rearrangement joins TRBV9 to TRBJ1-2; no definite D call. CDR3 size: 15 residues. Germline CDR1 is SGDLS and CDR2 is YYNGEE. Trimming shortened V by 5 bases and J by 3 bases, and 17 bases separated the two germline ends. CDR3 loop: CASSKDLGGYYGYTF. DNA for the CDR3: TGTGCCAGCAGTAAAGACCTTGGAGGATACTATGGCTACACCTTC.

The chain employs TRBV15 and TRBJ2-5; 7 nucleotides agree with TRBD1. The CDR3 contains 14 residues. With 0 bases clipped from V and 4 bases from J, the junction kept 2 bases outside the gene matches. Germline V gene sequence: CDR1 LNHNV, CDR2 YYDKDF (reference sequence). The CDR3 bases are TGTGCCACCAGCAGAGATCGGACAGGAGAGACCCAGTACTTC. Amino acids: CATSRDRTGETQYF.

The chain carries TRBV11-2 and TRBJ2-2; tentatively, D is TRBD2 (7 bases). CDR1 and CDR2 from the germline V gene are SGHAT and FQNNGV. V was clipped by 1 base and J by 3 bases, with 12 bases between them. The CDR3 is made up of 16 amino acids. CDR3 residues: CASSLVGGADTGELFF. The CDR3 coding sequence is TGTGCCAGCAGCTTAGTAGGGGGGGCGGACACCGGGGAGCTGTTTTTT.

The chain employs TRBV24-1 and TRBJ2-2; a weak D match, TRBD1 (6 bases). Germline CDR1 is KGHDR and CDR2 is SFDVKD. V was shortened by 7 bases and J by 3 bases, with 14 bases between the two germline ends. The CDR3 spans 15 residues. The CDR3 loop reads CATRDSRRYTGELFF. CDR3 DNA: TGTGCCACCAGGGACAGCCGGCGATACACCGGGGAGCTGTTTTTT.